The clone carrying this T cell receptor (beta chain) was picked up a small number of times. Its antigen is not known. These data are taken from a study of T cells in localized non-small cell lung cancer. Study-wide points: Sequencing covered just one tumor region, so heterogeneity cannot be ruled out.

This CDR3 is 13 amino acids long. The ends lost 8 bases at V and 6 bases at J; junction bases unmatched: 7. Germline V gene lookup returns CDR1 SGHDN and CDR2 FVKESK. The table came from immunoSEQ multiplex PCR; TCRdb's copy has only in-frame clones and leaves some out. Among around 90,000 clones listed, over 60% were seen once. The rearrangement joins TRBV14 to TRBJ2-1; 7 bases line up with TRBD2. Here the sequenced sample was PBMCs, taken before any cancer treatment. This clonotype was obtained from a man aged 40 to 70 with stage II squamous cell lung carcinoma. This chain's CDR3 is CASGRTSRNEQFF. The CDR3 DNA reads TGTGCCAGCGGTCGGACTAGTCGCAATGAGCAGTTCTTC.